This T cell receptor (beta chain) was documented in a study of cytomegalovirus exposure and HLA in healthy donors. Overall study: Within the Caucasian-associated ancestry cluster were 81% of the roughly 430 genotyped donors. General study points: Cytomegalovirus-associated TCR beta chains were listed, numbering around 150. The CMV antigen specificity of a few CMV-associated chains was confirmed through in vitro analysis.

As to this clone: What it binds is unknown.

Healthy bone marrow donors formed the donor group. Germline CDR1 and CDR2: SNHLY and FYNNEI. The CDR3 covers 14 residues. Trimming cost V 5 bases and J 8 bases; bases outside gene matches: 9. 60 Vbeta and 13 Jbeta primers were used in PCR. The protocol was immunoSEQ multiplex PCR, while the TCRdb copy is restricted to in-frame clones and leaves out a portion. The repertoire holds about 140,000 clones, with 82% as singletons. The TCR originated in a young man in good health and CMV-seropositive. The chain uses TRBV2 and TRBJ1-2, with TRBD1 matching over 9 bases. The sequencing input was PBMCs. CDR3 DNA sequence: TGTGCCAGCAGTCCTACAGGGGGCAGGGAGGGCTACACCTTC. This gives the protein CASSPTGGREGYTF.